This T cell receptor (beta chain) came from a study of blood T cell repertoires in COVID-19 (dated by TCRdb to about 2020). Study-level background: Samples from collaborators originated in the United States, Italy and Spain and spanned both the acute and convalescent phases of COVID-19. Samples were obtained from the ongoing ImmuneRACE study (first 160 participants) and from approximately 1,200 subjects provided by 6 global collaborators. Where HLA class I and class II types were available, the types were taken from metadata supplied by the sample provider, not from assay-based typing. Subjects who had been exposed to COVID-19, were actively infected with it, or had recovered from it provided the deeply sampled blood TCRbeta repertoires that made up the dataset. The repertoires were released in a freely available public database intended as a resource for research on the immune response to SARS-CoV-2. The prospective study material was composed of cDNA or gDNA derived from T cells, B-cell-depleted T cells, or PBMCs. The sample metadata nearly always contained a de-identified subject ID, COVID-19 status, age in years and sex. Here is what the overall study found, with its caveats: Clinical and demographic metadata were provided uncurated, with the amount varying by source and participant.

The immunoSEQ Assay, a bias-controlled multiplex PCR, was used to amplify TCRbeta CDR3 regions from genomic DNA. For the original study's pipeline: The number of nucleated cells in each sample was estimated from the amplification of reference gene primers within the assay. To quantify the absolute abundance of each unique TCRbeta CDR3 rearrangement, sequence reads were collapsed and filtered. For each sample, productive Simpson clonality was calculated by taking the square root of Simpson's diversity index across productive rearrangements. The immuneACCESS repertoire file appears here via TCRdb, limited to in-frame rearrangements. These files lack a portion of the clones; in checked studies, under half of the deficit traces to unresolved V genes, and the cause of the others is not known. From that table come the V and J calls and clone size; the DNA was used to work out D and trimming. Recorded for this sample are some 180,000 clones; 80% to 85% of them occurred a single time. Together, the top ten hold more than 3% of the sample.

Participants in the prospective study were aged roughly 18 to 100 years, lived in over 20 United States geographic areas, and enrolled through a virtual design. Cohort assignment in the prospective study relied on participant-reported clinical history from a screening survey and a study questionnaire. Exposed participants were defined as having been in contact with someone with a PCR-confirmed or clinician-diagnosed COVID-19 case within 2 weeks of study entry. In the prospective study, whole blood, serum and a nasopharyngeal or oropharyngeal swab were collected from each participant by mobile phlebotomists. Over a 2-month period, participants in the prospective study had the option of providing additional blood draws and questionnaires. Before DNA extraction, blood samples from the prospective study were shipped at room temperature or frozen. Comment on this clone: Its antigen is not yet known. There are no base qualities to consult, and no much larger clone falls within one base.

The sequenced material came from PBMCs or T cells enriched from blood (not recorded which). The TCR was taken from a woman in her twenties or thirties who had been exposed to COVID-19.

The DNA sequence follows: TGTGCCAGCAGCGAACACGGGTTCCTGGCTAACTATGGCTACACCTTC. It translates as CASSEHGFLANYGYTF. In this chain, TRBV5-5 is recombined with TRBJ1-2, with no D gene named confidently. CDR1 is given as SGHKS and CDR2 as YYEKEE, both from the germline V gene (reference sequence). From the cysteine through the phenylalanine, the CDR3 covers 16 amino acids. Only the CDR3 portion is preserved as DNA: 48 bases, with reading frame beginning at the first base. V is shortened by 4 bases, J by 0 bases, and the region joining them spans 16 bases.